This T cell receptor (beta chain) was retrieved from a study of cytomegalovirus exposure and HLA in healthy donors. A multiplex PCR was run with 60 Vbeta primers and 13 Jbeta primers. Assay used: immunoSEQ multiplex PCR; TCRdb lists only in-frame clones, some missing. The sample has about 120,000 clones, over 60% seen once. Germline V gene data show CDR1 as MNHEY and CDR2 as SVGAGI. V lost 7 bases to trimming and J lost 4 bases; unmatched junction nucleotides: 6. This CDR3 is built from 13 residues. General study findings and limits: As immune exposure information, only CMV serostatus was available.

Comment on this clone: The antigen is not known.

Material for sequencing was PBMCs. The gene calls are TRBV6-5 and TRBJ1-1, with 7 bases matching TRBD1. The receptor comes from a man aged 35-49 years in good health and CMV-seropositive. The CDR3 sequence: CASKTGTVTEAFF. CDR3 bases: TGTGCCAGCAAGACGGGGACAGTCACTGAAGCTTTCTTT.